This TCR beta chain was found in a study of CD8 T cells in Susac syndrome. An amount of RNA that ranged from roughly 0.5 to 1 ug was reverse transcribed with random hexamers. Amplification of TCR beta CDR3 was carried out by immunoSEQ multiplex PCR, which covered 54 Vbeta and 13 Jbeta segments. TCRdb called the immunoSEQ multiplex PCR reads again in MiXCR, with one record for every CDR3 protein. The sample lists about 66,000 distinct CDR3 sequences; approximately 96% were seen once. Study-wide findings and caveats: It was acknowledged in the study that its TCR sequencing and HLA analysis involved a relatively small number of individuals.

From germline, CDR1 is SGHRS and CDR2 YFSETQ. V trimming: 4 bases; J trimming: 4 bases; junction bases outside the gene matches: 5. CDR3 length: 14 residues. Notes on this clonotype: Its specificity is unknown.

Sequencing of TCR beta drew on CD8+ and CD4+ T cells from blood. Negative isolation was applied to CD8+ and CD4+ T cells, and FACS enrichment was applied to TEMRA cells. The TCR originated in a human donor with multiple sclerosis. V and J are TRBV5-1 and TRBJ1-1; 9 nucleotides align to TRBD1. Sequencing was done on a sample of CD8+ T cells from PBMCs. The DNA for the CDR3 is TGCGCCAGCAGCAATCTGGGACAGGGCACTGAAGCTTTCTTT. Protein: CASSNLGQGTEAFF.